A selection of T cell receptor beta chains follows, all from one sample in a study of blood T cell repertoires in COVID-19. Clones were read by immunoSEQ multiplex PCR, and TCRdb kept only the in-frame ones, dropping some. Of 200,000 to 300,000 clones listed, 87% are singletons. Input material: peripheral blood. The source of these receptors is a man younger than 30 with active or convalescent COVID-19. Each CDR3 is given with its conserved first and last residue. The order of the fields is CDR3 protein, CDR3 DNA, V gene, J gene, D gene, clone size. A D gene is named only where the DNA matches it firmly. Expanded clones get a size class; other rows say once, few or many, or leave the size out.

cdr3_aa: CASSSQGARSGNTIYF
cdr3_nt: TGTGCCAGCAGCTCTCAGGGCGCACGCTCTGGAAACACCATATATTTT
v_call: TRBV9
j_call: TRBJ1-3
d_call: NA
clone_size: few

cdr3_aa: CASSRGRGYEQYF
cdr3_nt: TGTGCCAGCAGTAGGGGCAGGGGCTACGAGCAGTACTTC
v_call: TRBV28
j_call: TRBJ2-7
d_call: NA
clone_size: NA

cdr3_aa: CASSLAGLNTEAFF
cdr3_nt: TGTGCCAGCAGTTTAGCCGGTTTGAACACTGAAGCTTTCTTT
v_call: TRBV27
j_call: TRBJ1-1
d_call: NA
clone_size: NA

cdr3_aa: CASSPKPDRLLGYTF
cdr3_nt: TGCGCCAGCAGCCCAAAACCGGACAGGTTGCTCGGCTACACCTTC
v_call: TRBV4-3
j_call: TRBJ1-2
d_call: TRBD1
clone_size: NA

cdr3_aa: CASSYPPSAGSLGEQYF
cdr3_nt: TGTGCCAGCAGTTACCCCCCGAGCGCCGGGTCGCTTGGGGAGCAGTACTTC
v_call: TRBV6-2/TRBV6-3
j_call: TRBJ2-7
d_call: NA
clone_size: NA

cdr3_aa: CASSVPQGAPNYGYTF
cdr3_nt: TGTGCCAGCAGCGTCCCACAGGGGGCTCCTAACTATGGCTACACCTTC
v_call: TRBV5-6
j_call: TRBJ1-2
d_call: TRBD1
clone_size: NA

cdr3_aa: CASQRTSGAYNEQFF
cdr3_nt: TGCGCCAGCCAAAGGACTAGCGGGGCCTACAATGAGCAGTTCTTC
v_call: TRBV5-1
j_call: TRBJ2-1
d_call: TRBD2
clone_size: NA

cdr3_aa: CASTSGLGGGGNQPQHF
cdr3_nt: TGTGCCAGCACGAGTGGGTTAGGAGGAGGGGGCAATCAGCCCCAGCATTTT
v_call: TRBV19
j_call: TRBJ1-5
d_call: NA
clone_size: NA

cdr3_aa: CASSRGHQGSTEAFF
cdr3_nt: TGTGCCAGCAGTCGGGGACACCAGGGTTCCACTGAAGCTTTCTTT
v_call: TRBV5-8
j_call: TRBJ1-1
d_call: NA
clone_size: NA

cdr3_aa: CASSQEWTSGTYEQYF
cdr3_nt: TGTGCCAGCAGCCAAGAGTGGACTAGCGGCACCTACGAGCAGTACTTC
v_call: TRBV3-1/TRBV3-2
j_call: TRBJ2-7
d_call: TRBD2
clone_size: NA

cdr3_aa: CASSLVTSGKDTQYF
cdr3_nt: TGTGCCAGCAGCTTAGTTACTAGCGGGAAAGATACGCAGTATTTT
v_call: TRBV7-2
j_call: TRBJ2-3
d_call: TRBD2
clone_size: NA

cdr3_aa: CASSPIGVTHISGNTIYF
cdr3_nt: TGTGCCAGCTCACCTATCGGGGTGACACACATCTCTGGAAACACCATATATTTT
v_call: TRBV18
j_call: TRBJ1-3
d_call: NA
clone_size: few

cdr3_aa: CATRRRVSVGGGTEAFF
cdr3_nt: TGTGCCACCCGTCGGAGGGTATCGGTCGGGGGGGGGACTGAAGCTTTCTTT
v_call: TRBV24-1
j_call: TRBJ1-1
d_call: NA
clone_size: few

cdr3_aa: CASSLGLVAYNEQFF
cdr3_nt: TGTGCCAGCAGCTTAGGACTAGTCGCCTACAATGAGCAGTTCTTC
v_call: TRBV7-3
j_call: TRBJ2-1
d_call: TRBD2
clone_size: NA

cdr3_aa: CASRLVRDRANYGYTF
cdr3_nt: TGTGCCAGCAGACTAGTTCGGGACAGAGCTAACTATGGCTACACCTTC
v_call: TRBV7-8
j_call: TRBJ1-2
d_call: TRBD1
clone_size: NA

cdr3_aa: CASSPTGLSYEQYF
cdr3_nt: TGTGCCAGCAGCCCGACAGGGTTATCCTACGAGCAGTACTTC
v_call: TRBV9
j_call: TRBJ2-7
d_call: TRBD1
clone_size: NA

cdr3_aa: CASSRGGATEAFF
cdr3_nt: TGTGCCAGTAGTAGGGGGGGGGCCACTGAAGCTTTCTTT
v_call: TRBV19
j_call: TRBJ1-1
d_call: NA
clone_size: NA

cdr3_aa: CASSDSGGDTQYF
cdr3_nt: TGTGCCAGCAGCGATTCCGGGGGAGATACGCAGTATTTT
v_call: TRBV5-5
j_call: TRBJ2-3
d_call: NA
clone_size: NA

cdr3_aa: CASSEGAQDFYEQYF
cdr3_nt: TGTGCCAGCAGTGAGGGGGCTCAGGACTTCTACGAGCAGTACTTC
v_call: TRBV9
j_call: TRBJ2-7
d_call: TRBD1
clone_size: NA

cdr3_aa: CASSSSDGLPYNEQFF
cdr3_nt: TGTGCCAGCAGTTCCTCGGACGGACTACCATACAATGAGCAGTTCTTC
v_call: TRBV28
j_call: TRBJ2-1
d_call: NA
clone_size: NA

cdr3_aa: CASNLLAGDNEQFF
cdr3_nt: TGTGCCAGCAATTTACTAGCGGGAGACAATGAGCAGTTCTTC
v_call: TRBV2
j_call: TRBJ2-1
d_call: TRBD2
clone_size: NA

cdr3_aa: CASSLGLAGGPFTGELFF
cdr3_nt: TGTGCCAGCAGCCTCGGGCTAGCGGGAGGGCCTTTCACCGGGGAGCTGTTTTTT
v_call: TRBV7-2
j_call: TRBJ2-2
d_call: TRBD2
clone_size: NA

cdr3_aa: CASSPLSSYSGANVLTF
cdr3_nt: TGTGCCAGCTCACCACTGAGTTCTTACTCTGGGGCCAACGTCCTGACTTTC
v_call: TRBV18
j_call: TRBJ2-6
d_call: NA
clone_size: NA

cdr3_aa: CASSLLAGVIYEQYF
cdr3_nt: TGCGCCAGCAGCCTTCTAGCGGGAGTTATTTACGAGCAGTACTTC
v_call: TRBV5-1
j_call: TRBJ2-7
d_call: TRBD2
clone_size: NA

cdr3_aa: CASSVVGQGVGTEAFF
cdr3_nt: TGCGCCAGCAGCGTGGTGGGACAGGGGGTCGGCACTGAAGCTTTCTTT
v_call: TRBV4-3
j_call: TRBJ1-1
d_call: TRBD1
clone_size: NA

cdr3_aa: CATQLGLNTEAFF
cdr3_nt: TGTGCCACCCAGCTGGGGCTGAACACTGAAGCTTTCTTT
v_call: TRBV28
j_call: TRBJ1-1
d_call: NA
clone_size: NA

cdr3_aa: CASSRVDPEAFF
cdr3_nt: TGTGCCAGCAGCCGGGTTGACCCTGAAGCTTTCTTT
v_call: TRBV7-9
j_call: TRBJ1-1
d_call: NA
clone_size: few

cdr3_aa: CATRRGGSYNEQFF
cdr3_nt: TGTGCCACCAGGAGAGGGGGCTCCTACAATGAGCAGTTCTTC
v_call: TRBV24-1
j_call: TRBJ2-1
d_call: NA
clone_size: NA

cdr3_aa: CATSRPSLSGNTIYF
cdr3_nt: TGTGCCACCAGCAGACCGAGCCTCTCTGGAAACACCATATATTTT
v_call: TRBV15
j_call: TRBJ1-3
d_call: NA
clone_size: NA

cdr3_aa: CASSEDLGTAEQYF
cdr3_nt: TGTGCCAGCAGTGAAGATTTAGGGACAGCCGAGCAGTACTTC
v_call: TRBV2
j_call: TRBJ2-7
d_call: TRBD1
clone_size: NA

cdr3_aa: CASSLGGGEAFF
cdr3_nt: TGTGCCAGCAGTTTGGGGGGGGGTGAAGCTTTCTTT
v_call: TRBV6-6
j_call: TRBJ1-1
d_call: NA
clone_size: NA

cdr3_aa: CASSTQRTQFF
cdr3_nt: TGTGCCAGCAGTACTCAACGAACGCAGTTCTTC
v_call: TRBV3-1/TRBV3-2
j_call: TRBJ2-1
d_call: NA
clone_size: NA

cdr3_aa: CASSSTLTALGQYF
cdr3_nt: TGTGCCAGCAGCTCCACCCTGACAGCCTTGGGGCAGTACTTC
v_call: TRBV5-6
j_call: TRBJ2-7
d_call: NA
clone_size: NA

cdr3_aa: CASSDRSGANVLTF
cdr3_nt: TGTGCCAGCAGTGACAGGTCTGGGGCCAACGTCCTGACTTTC
v_call: TRBV2
j_call: TRBJ2-6
d_call: NA
clone_size: NA

cdr3_aa: CASSFIAGGRPKSDTQYF
cdr3_nt: TGTGCCAGCAGCTTCATAGCGGGGGGGCGTCCAAAGTCAGATACGCAGTATTTT
v_call: TRBV7-2
j_call: TRBJ2-3
d_call: TRBD2
clone_size: NA

cdr3_aa: CASSQDLIRDGYTF
cdr3_nt: TGTGCCAGCAGCCAAGACTTGATACGGGATGGCTACACCTTC
v_call: TRBV4-2
j_call: TRBJ1-2
d_call: NA
clone_size: NA

cdr3_aa: CASSVAGLQGNTIYF
cdr3_nt: TGTGCCAGCAGCGTAGCCGGTCTCCAAGGAAACACCATATATTTT
v_call: TRBV9
j_call: TRBJ1-3
d_call: NA
clone_size: NA

cdr3_aa: CASSLHPSGERSYGYTF
cdr3_nt: TGTGCCAGCAGCTTACATCCTAGTGGGGAGAGAAGCTATGGCTACACCTTC
v_call: TRBV7-2
j_call: TRBJ1-2
d_call: NA
clone_size: NA

cdr3_aa: CASSLARLSTGANEKLFF
cdr3_nt: TGTGCCAGCAGTTTAGCAAGACTCTCGACAGGGGCTAATGAAAAACTGTTTTTT
v_call: TRBV28
j_call: TRBJ1-4
d_call: TRBD1
clone_size: NA

cdr3_aa: CASSPMGLAATSYNEQFF
cdr3_nt: TGTGCCAGCAGTCCAATGGGGCTAGCGGCAACTTCCTACAATGAGCAGTTCTTC
v_call: TRBV7-8
j_call: TRBJ2-1
d_call: TRBD2
clone_size: NA

cdr3_aa: CASSSERVSGKGYTF
cdr3_nt: TGTGCCAGCAGCTCAGAGAGGGTTTCGGGGAAAGGCTACACCTTC
v_call: TRBV7-8
j_call: TRBJ1-2
d_call: NA
clone_size: NA

cdr3_aa: CASSYSRTATAYEQYF
cdr3_nt: TGTGCCAGCAGTTACTCTAGGACAGCCACGGCGTACGAGCAGTACTTC
v_call: TRBV6-6
j_call: TRBJ2-7
d_call: NA
clone_size: once

cdr3_aa: CASSLGPNTGEQYF
cdr3_nt: TGTGCCAGCAGCTTAGGTCCTAATACGGGGGAGCAGTACTTC
v_call: TRBV7-8
j_call: TRBJ2-7
d_call: NA
clone_size: NA

cdr3_aa: CASSGSGTGELFF
cdr3_nt: TGTGCCAGCAGCGGGAGCGGAACCGGGGAGCTGTTTTTT
v_call: TRBV9
j_call: TRBJ2-2
d_call: NA
clone_size: NA

cdr3_aa: CASSYSRIGEGQPQHF
cdr3_nt: TGTGCCAGCAGTTACTCTCGAATAGGGGAAGGTCAGCCCCAGCATTTT
v_call: TRBV6-5
j_call: TRBJ1-5
d_call: NA
clone_size: NA

cdr3_aa: CATSRAGQTAGELFF
cdr3_nt: TGTGCCACCAGCAGAGCGGGACAGACCGCCGGGGAGCTGTTTTTT
v_call: TRBV15
j_call: TRBJ2-2
d_call: TRBD1
clone_size: NA

cdr3_aa: CASSLGGARDNQPQHF
cdr3_nt: TGTGCCAGCAGTTTGGGGGGGGCCAGAGACAATCAGCCCCAGCATTTT
v_call: TRBV6-2/TRBV6-3
j_call: TRBJ1-5
d_call: NA
clone_size: NA

cdr3_aa: CASSFGGRETQYF
cdr3_nt: TGTGCCAGCAGCTTCGGAGGTCGAGAGACCCAGTACTTC
v_call: TRBV7-3
j_call: TRBJ2-5
d_call: NA
clone_size: few

cdr3_aa: CASKRNGDFGNTIYF
cdr3_nt: TGTGCCAGCAAACGAAACGGAGACTTTGGAAACACCATATATTTT
v_call: TRBV6-5
j_call: TRBJ1-3
d_call: NA
clone_size: NA

cdr3_aa: CASSPDGGRNYGYTF
cdr3_nt: TGTGCCAGCAGTCCAGATGGTGGGAGGAACTATGGCTACACCTTC
v_call: TRBV6-5
j_call: TRBJ1-2
d_call: NA
clone_size: NA

cdr3_aa: CASSSTGLAGASTGELFF
cdr3_nt: TGTGCCAGCAGCTCGACGGGACTAGCGGGAGCAAGTACCGGGGAGCTGTTTTTT
v_call: TRBV7-8
j_call: TRBJ2-2
d_call: TRBD2
clone_size: few